The 31 T cell receptor beta chains reported below all come from one sample, sequenced in a study of cytomegalovirus exposure and HLA in healthy donors. It was with 60 Vbeta and 13 Jbeta primers that the PCR ran. Data came from immunoSEQ multiplex PCR; TCRdb stores just in-frame clones and leaves some out. The sample holds 180,000 or so clones, 82% seen once. The sample comprised PBMCs. These receptors were obtained from a woman aged 50 to 65 in good health and CMV-seropositive.

The chain is built from TRBV6-5 and TRBJ2-1; 8 bases map to TRBD1. The CDR3 has 15 amino acids. Germline lookup yields CDR1 MNHEY and CDR2 SVGAGI. V shed 1 base, J shed 12 bases, and the junction held 11 bases outside the gene matches. In DNA form, the CDR3 reads TGTGCCAGCAGTTACTTTGAGACAGGGGCGGTTAGGCAGTTCTTC. It specifies CASSYFETGAVRQFF.

The J gene is TRBJ2-5, the V gene TRBV5-4; TRBD2 agrees at 8 bases. The junction had 5 bases not matched to a gene; V was cut back by 7 bases and J by 0 bases. The CDR3 covers 14 residues. Germline CDR1 reads SGHNT; CDR2 reads YYREEE (reference sequence). The CDR3 sequence is CASGASGYQETQYF. The CDR3 DNA reads TGTGCCAGCGGGGCTAGCGGGTACCAAGAGACCCAGTACTTC.

The chain employs TRBV14 and TRBJ2-5; maybe TRBD2 (5 bases). The CDR3 has 16 amino acids. The V gene's germline CDR1 is SGHDN and CDR2 FVKESK. Trimming took 3 bases from V and 1 from J, leaving 15 bases between them. CDR3 nucleotides: TGTGCCAGCAGCCACGTTACAATAGGACTCCAAGAGACCCAGTACTTC. Its translation: CASSHVTIGLQETQYF. Supplemented by reference TRBV14 and TRBJ2-5, the full variable domain reads EAGVTQFPSHSVIEKGQTVTLRCDPISGHDNLYWYRRVMGKEIKFLLHFVKESKQDESGMPNNRFLAERTGGTYSTLKVQPAELEDSGVYFCASSHVTIGLQETQYFGPGTRLLVL.

The chain has TRBV19 and TRBJ2-6; possibly TRBD1 for D (6 bases). The CDR3 is 18 amino acids. Germline CDR1 is LNHDA and CDR2 is SQIVND (reference sequence). V was cut by 5 bases and J by 4 bases, with 21 bases left in between. The CDR3 here is CASSLQGVHMAGANVLTF. CDR3 DNA: TGTGCCAGTAGTCTACAGGGAGTCCACATGGCCGGGGCCAACGTCCTGACTTTC.

The chain joins TRBV27 to TRBJ2-2; tentatively, D is TRBD1 (6 bases). The V gene lost 5 bases and the J gene lost 1 base, with 17 bases spanning the gap. The CDR3 covers 17 residues. Germline V gene lookup returns CDR1 MNHEY and CDR2 SMNVEV (reference sequence). The CDR3 loop is CASSPYLDSENTGELFF. In DNA, the CDR3 is TGTGCCAGCAGTCCATACCTGGACAGTGAGAACACCGGGGAGCTGTTTTTT.

The chain is built from TRBV5-6 and TRBJ2-4, with a weak D call TRBD1 (5 bases). The CDR3 consists of 15 residues. Germline lookup yields CDR1 SGHDT and CDR2 YYEEEE. V gave up 0 bases and J gave up 12 bases, with 19 bases separating them. CDR3 sequence: CASSLAGGQGHSQYF. The CDR3 DNA is TGTGCCAGCAGCTTGGCTGGTGGTCAGGGCCACAGTCAGTACTTC.

The J gene is TRBJ2-3, the V gene TRBV29-1, with TRBD2 matching 7 bases. This CDR3 contains 16 residues. Germline V CDR1 and CDR2: SQVTM, ANQGSEA. J was trimmed by 2 bases and V by 1 base; bases with no gene match: 9. In DNA form, the CDR3 reads TGCAGCGTTGAAGCGGGAGCGGGGAGGGTCACAGATACGCAGTATTTT. It translates to CSVEAGAGRVTDTQYF.

V is TRBV27 and J is TRBJ2-6; D gene uncertain. V dropped 4 bases and J dropped 1 base, with 11 bases sitting between them. CDR1 is MNHEY and CDR2 is SMNVEV in the germline V gene (reference sequence). This CDR3 region has 16 residues. In nucleotides, the CDR3 is TGTGCCAGCAGTTCACAGTGGATTTCTGGGGCCAACGTCCTGACTTTC. It is translated as CASSSQWISGANVLTF.

This sequence joins TRBV6-1 and TRBJ2-7; D possibly corresponds to TRBD2 (5 bases). Trimming stripped 7 bases from V and 0 bases from J, with 10 bases between. CDR1 is MNHNS, CDR2 SASEGT, per germline. This CDR3 spans 13 amino acids. CDR3 nucleotides: TGTGCCAGCACTTCGACTACCTCCTACGAGCAGTACTTC. Protein: CASTSTTSYEQYF.

The rearrangement joins TRBV2 to TRBJ2-5; the match to TRBD2 covers 10 bases. CDR1 is SNHLY and CDR2 is FYNNEI in the germline V gene. V trimming: 11 bases; J trimming: 0 bases; junction bases outside the gene matches: 6. The CDR3 loop spans 14 amino acids. The CDR3 sequence is CAGSTSGYQETQYF. In nucleotides, the CDR3 is TGTGCCGGGTCGACTAGCGGGTACCAAGAGACCCAGTACTTC.

This rearrangement joins TRBV5-1 to TRBJ1-1; 10 positions match TRBD1. Trimming removed 4 bases from V and 7 bases from J; junction bases left unmatched: 13. Germline CDR1 SGHRS, CDR2 YFSETQ. The CDR3 spans 16 residues. The CDR3 reads CASSLYGQGVYSEAFF. The DNA for the CDR3 is TGCGCCAGCAGCCTCTATGGACAGGGGGTTTATAGTGAAGCTTTCTTT.

This clone appeared a single time. The chain recombines TRBV20-1 with TRBJ2-2; no firm D call. The V gene lost 5 bases and the J gene lost 6 bases, with 7 bases spanning the gap. This CDR3 region has 11 residues. Germline V gene data show CDR1 as DFQATT and CDR2 as SNEGSKA (reference sequence). This CDR3 reads CSAPLSGELFF. The CDR3 region has the DNA TGCAGTGCTCCCCTGTCCGGGGAGCTGTTTTTT.

This chain uses TRBV5-1 with TRBJ1-1; possible D gene TRBD1, 5 bases. The germline V gene encodes CDR1 SGHRS and CDR2 YFSETQ. V shed 0 bases and J shed 10 bases, with 13 bases lying between them. The CDR3 consists of 13 residues. The CDR3 DNA reads as TGCGCCAGCAGCTTGGTTCCCCAGGGTGGAGCTTTCTTT. Translation gives CASSLVPQGGAFF.

The V gene is TRBV19, the J gene TRBJ2-2; no clear D. This CDR3 spans 12 amino acids. Trimming removed 5 bases from V and 6 bases from J, with 7 bases in between. The germline V gene has CDR1 LNHDA and CDR2 SQIVND (reference sequence). The CDR3, as DNA: TGTGCCAGTAGTCCAGTTCCCGGGGAGCTGTTTTTT. Translation gives CASSPVPGELFF. Supplemented by reference TRBV19 and TRBJ2-2, the full variable domain reads DGGITQSPKYLFRKEGQNVTLSCEQNLNHDAMYWYRQDPGQGLRLIYYSQIVNDFQKGDIAEGYSVSREKKESFPLTVTSAQKNPTAFYLCASSPVPGELFFGEGSRLTVL.

The chain recombines TRBV9 with TRBJ1-1; TRBD1 is a possible D gene (5 bases). CDR3 length equals 13 residues. V dropped 2 bases and J dropped 4 bases, with 9 bases sitting between them. Per germline, CDR1 SGDLS and CDR2 YYNGEE. The CDR3 loop is CASSVFGGTEAFF. The CDR3 bases are TGTGCCAGCAGCGTTTTCGGGGGCACTGAAGCTTTCTTT. Variable domain in full (rest from reference TRBV9 and TRBJ1-1): DSGVTQTPKHLITATGQRVTLRCSPRSGDLSVYWYQQSLDQGLQFLIQYYNGEERAKGNILERFSAQQFPDLHSELNLSSLELGDSALYFCASSVFGGTEAFFGQGTRLTVV.

This clone was observed a few times. The CDR3 region is CASSRVAGSQETQYF. The CDR3 DNA is TGTGCCAGCAGCCGGGTAGCGGGATCCCAAGAGACCCAGTACTTC. The V gene is TRBV5-4, the J gene TRBJ2-5; 8 bases line up with TRBD2. The CDR3 is made up of 15 amino acids. The ends lost 4 bases at V and 1 base at J; junction bases unmatched: 6. Germline lookup yields CDR1 SGHNT and CDR2 YYREEE (reference sequence).

This clone came up a few times. This chain joins TRBV27 and TRBJ2-7; 7 bases match TRBD2. Germline-derived CDR1 and CDR2 are MNHEY and SMNVEV (reference sequence). This CDR3 has 15 residues. V shed 3 bases and J 9 bases; nucleotides not matched to a gene: 14. The CDR3 region is CASSFGGGLPYRQYF. The CDR3 nucleotides are TGTGCCAGCAGTTTTGGCGGGGGACTGCCCTACAGGCAGTACTTC.

The table lists this clone with a few counts. The chain recombines TRBV7-3 with TRBJ1-1; D is unclear. V was pared by 2 bases and J by 1 base, with 5 bases between. The CDR3 is 13 residues long. Germline assignment: CDR1 SGHTA and CDR2 FQGTGA. The CDR3 DNA reads TGTGCCAGCAGCTTAGGCCAGAACACTGAAGCTTTCTTT. It codes for CASSLGQNTEAFF.

CDR3 protein: CASRTLSYEQYF. The CDR3 nucleotides read TGTGCCAGTCGGACTCTCTCCTACGAGCAGTACTTC. The rearrangement uses TRBV2 and TRBJ2-7; maybe TRBD2 (5 bases). The CDR3 contains 12 residues. The V gene lost 9 bases and the J gene lost 0 bases, with 9 bases spanning the gap. Germline loops: CDR1 SNHLY, CDR2 FYNNEI.

The chain uses TRBV28 and TRBJ2-5; 10 positions match TRBD2. The V gene's germline CDR1 is MDHEN and CDR2 SYDVKM. CDR3 length equals 13 residues. J was trimmed by 5 bases and V by 5 bases; bases with no gene match: 2. The CDR3 nucleotides read TGTGCCAGCAGTACGGGACTAGCGGAGACCCAGTACTTC. Translating it yields CASSTGLAETQYF. The full variable domain, in which reference TRBV28 and TRBJ2-5 provide the parts outside the CDR3, is DVKVTQSSRYLVKRTGEKVFLECVQDMDHENMFWYRQDPGLGLRLIYFSYDVKMKEKGDIPEGYSVSREKKERFSLILESASTNQTSMYLCASSTGLAETQYFGPGTRLLVL.

This clone was detected once. The chain links TRBV28 to TRBJ1-5; 8 bases line up with TRBD1. The CDR3 runs to 15 residues. Germline CDR1 and CDR2: MDHEN and SYDVKM. V dropped 6 bases and J dropped 5; count of bases not matched to a gene: 9. The CDR3 sequence: CASSFLQGADQPQHF. The CDR3, as DNA: TGTGCCAGCAGCTTCCTCCAGGGGGCTGATCAGCCCCAGCATTTT. The full variable domain, its missing parts supplied by reference TRBV28 and TRBJ1-5, is DVKVTQSSRYLVKRTGEKVFLECVQDMDHENMFWYRQDPGLGLRLIYFSYDVKMKEKGDIPEGYSVSREKKERFSLILESASTNQTSMYLCASSFLQGADQPQHFGDGTRLSIL.

V is TRBV11-3 and J is TRBJ2-1; 16 bases are a match to TRBD2. Germline lookup yields CDR1 SGHNT and CDR2 YENEEA. V shed 5 bases, J shed 9 bases, and the junction held 4 bases outside the gene matches. CDR3 length: 15 amino acids. CDR3 sequence reads: CASSPGTSGGVEQFF. The CDR3 DNA follows: TGTGCCAGCAGCCCCGGGACTAGCGGGGGGGTTGAGCAGTTCTTC.

On this clone itself: At one boundary the junction diverges from the germline segment, which might be a read error. The rearrangement uses TRBV2 and TRBJ2-6, with TRBD1 as a possible D gene (5 bases). The CDR3 is 15 residues long. From germline, CDR1 is SNHLY and CDR2 FYNNEI. The CDR3 sequence is CASTRGESGANGLTF. The CDR3 coding sequence is TGTGCCAGCACCCGAGGCGAGTCTGGGGCCAACGGCCTGACTTTC.

The CDR3 sequence: CASSSGLASHNEQFF. CDR3 nucleotides: TGTGCCAGCAGCTCGGGACTAGCGAGCCACAATGAGCAGTTCTTC. The J gene is TRBJ2-1, the V gene TRBV7-2; 10 bases are shared with TRBD2. V was pared by 4 bases and J by 5 bases, with 5 bases of the junction left unmatched. The CDR3 contains 15 residues. The germline gives CDR1 SGHTA, CDR2 FQGNSA.

This clone has just a few counts. This rearrangement joins TRBV4-1 to TRBJ2-3; D possibly corresponds to TRBD1 (6 bases). V lost 1 base and J 6 bases, leaving 17 bases between the germline ends. The CDR3 extends over 16 amino acids. Germline assignment: CDR1 MGHRA and CDR2 YSYEKL. The CDR3 sequence: CASSQALDSTTDTQYF. CDR3 sequence (DNA): TGCGCCAGCAGCCAAGCCCTGGACAGTACGACGGATACGCAGTATTTT.

CDR3 loop: CASSHIIGETGRTEAFF. As DNA, the CDR3 is TGTGCCAGCAGCCATATAATTGGGGAGACAGGGAGGACTGAAGCTTTCTTT. The gene calls are TRBV11-2 and TRBJ1-1, with TRBD1 matching over 7 bases. The germline V gene encodes CDR1 SGHAT and CDR2 FQNNGV. CDR3 length equals 17 residues. V shed 5 bases, J shed 5 bases, and the junction held 17 bases outside the gene matches.

The rearrangement joins TRBV7-9 to TRBJ1-6; D unclear. V shed 1 base and J shed 4 bases, with 5 bases lying between them. The germline CDR1 and CDR2 sequences are SEHNR and FQNEAQ (reference sequence). The CDR3 is made up of 14 amino acids. The CDR3 reads CASSLGDYNSPLHF. The CDR3 DNA follows: TGTGCCAGCAGCTTAGGCGATTATAATTCACCCCTCCACTTT.

The J gene is TRBJ1-2, the V gene TRBV11-2; TRBD1 matches at 8 bases. This CDR3 comprises 14 residues. Germline loops: CDR1 SGHAT, CDR2 FQNNGV. V gave up 3 bases and J gave up 3 bases; unmatched junction bases: 3. CDR3 DNA sequence: TGTGCCAGCAGCTTTGACAGGGGCGACTATGGCTACACCTTC. Translation gives CASSFDRGDYGYTF.

The gene calls are TRBV6-6 and TRBJ1-1, with D perhaps TRBD1 (6 bases). The CDR3 sequence is 15 residues long. V lost 6 bases and J lost 0, with 14 bases in between. CDR1 is MNHNY, CDR2 SVGAGI, per germline (reference sequence). CDR3 residues: CASSRVGGLNTEAFF. The DNA for the CDR3 is TGTGCCAGCAGCCGGGTGGGGGGGCTGAACACTGAAGCTTTCTTT.

The gene calls are TRBV28 and TRBJ2-7; the match to TRBD1 covers 8 bases. From germline, CDR1 is MDHEN and CDR2 SYDVKM. The CDR3 is 14 amino acids. The V and J ends lost 6 bases and 2 bases, in that order; junction bases with no gene match: 6. Here the CDR3 reads CASRWGQEPYEQYF. CDR3 DNA sequence: TGTGCCAGCAGGTGGGGACAGGAGCCCTACGAGCAGTACTTC.

The V gene is TRBV5-6, the J gene TRBJ1-2, with TRBD1 identical over 7 bases. CDR1 is SGHDT and CDR2 is YYEEEE in the germline V gene. Trimming cost V 2 bases and J 0 bases; bases outside gene matches: 1. The CDR3 sequence is 14 residues long. CDR3 loop: CASSFQGANYGYTF. The CDR3, as DNA: TGTGCCAGCAGCTTTCAGGGGGCTAACTATGGCTACACCTTC.